These 10 T cell receptor beta chains share one sample of origin, sequenced in a study of blood T cell repertoires in COVID-19. Data came from immunoSEQ multiplex PCR; TCRdb stores just in-frame clones and leaves some out. In the table there are roughly 200,000 clones, 65% to 90% of which are singletons. The material sequenced was peripheral blood. Every receptor here comes from a man older than 75 with acute or convalescent COVID-19.

The CDR3 region is CAWSVPGAAFF. CDR3 DNA sequence: TGTGCCTGGAGTGTACCAGGGGCAGCTTTCTTT. The chain combines TRBV30 with TRBJ1-1; tentative D call: TRBD1 (6 bases). Trimming removed 0 bases from V and 10 bases from J, with 9 bases in between. Germline values: CDR1 GTSNPN, CDR2 SVGIG (reference sequence). This CDR3 has 11 residues.

The chain joins TRBV5-1 to TRBJ1-1; no reliable D call. This CDR3 has 14 amino acids. In germline, CDR1 is SGHRS, CDR2 YFSETQ. The V end lost 2 bases, the J end lost 2 bases, and 10 bases lay between the germline ends. The CDR3 loop is CASSFGGPNTEAFF. The DNA for the CDR3 is TGCGCCAGCAGCTTCGGAGGGCCCAACACTGAAGCTTTCTTT. Full variable domain (remainder filled in from reference TRBV5-1 and TRBJ1-1): KAGVTQTPRYLIKTRGQQVTLSCSPISGHRSVSWYQQTPGQGLQFLFEYFSETQRNKGNFPGRFSGRQFSNSRSEMNVSTLELGDSALYLCASSFGGPNTEAFFGQGTRLTVV.

This clone was seen more than once but under ten times. The chain uses TRBV6-2 or TRBV6-3 and TRBJ1-2, with TRBD1 matching over 7 bases. From germline, CDR1 is MNHEY and CDR2 SVGEGT. The CDR3 spans 13 residues. After removal of 6 bases from V and 2 bases from J, the junction contained 3 bases not matched to a gene. Written as DNA, the CDR3 is TGTGCCAGCAGCCGGGACAGCAACTATGGCTACACCTTC. Amino acid sequence: CASSRDSNYGYTF.

J is TRBJ1-3 and V is TRBV5-3; D is uncertain. TRBV5-3 is flagged as an ORF with uncertain function. V lost 1 base to trimming and J lost 0 bases, with 5 bases between them. This CDR3 has 14 amino acids. DNA of the CDR3: TGTGCCAGAAGCTTGATAGACTCTGGAAACACCATATATTTT. Its protein is CARSLIDSGNTIYF.

This chain uses TRBV6-5 with TRBJ1-2; 7 bases map to TRBD1. Germline lookup yields CDR1 MNHEY and CDR2 SVGAGI. The CDR3 has 13 amino acids. V trimming: 7 bases; J trimming: 3 bases; junction bases outside the gene matches: 5. CDR3 region: CASTGTGDYGYTF. Written as DNA, the CDR3 is TGTGCCAGCACCGGTACAGGGGACTATGGCTACACCTTC.

This rearrangement joins TRBV24-1 to TRBJ2-1; 14 bases match TRBD2. Trimming at V came to 5 bases and at J to 8 bases, leaving 4 bases not matched to a gene. CDR1 KGHDR and CDR2 SFDVKD come from the germline V gene. The CDR3 sequence is 15 residues long. This CDR3 reads CATSVGTSGSDEQFF. In DNA, the CDR3 is TGTGCCACCAGTGTCGGGACTAGCGGGAGCGATGAGCAGTTCTTC.

This sequence joins TRBV12-5 and TRBJ2-1, with D hard to call. The CDR3 extends over 12 amino acids. CDR1 is LGHNT and CDR2 is FRNRAP in the germline V gene. Trimming removed 7 bases at V and 2 bases at J, with 6 bases between. The CDR3 is CASAEAYNEQFF. The CDR3, as DNA: TGTGCTAGTGCAGAAGCCTACAATGAGCAGTTCTTC.

This clone occurred a few times. This chain links TRBV3-1 (or the pseudogene TRBV3-2) with TRBJ2-7; unclear D gene. This CDR3 spans 17 amino acids. Per germline, CDR1 LGHDT and CDR2 YNNKEL (reference sequence). Deletions cut 1 base from V and 0 bases from J, with 16 bases between. The CDR3 DNA reads TGTGCCAGCAGCCAAGTCCCAGCGTACCCTACCTCCTACGAGCAGTACGTC. Amino acid sequence: CASSQVPAYPTSYEQYV.

The rearrangement links TRBV6-4 to TRBJ1-2; D unclear. Germline CDR1 is MRHNA and CDR2 is SNTAGT. The CDR3 loop spans 14 amino acids. Trimming stripped 0 bases from V and 4 bases from J, with 9 bases between. The CDR3 spells CASSDSPALYGYTF. DNA for the CDR3: TGTGCCAGCAGTGACTCACCAGCGCTCTATGGCTACACCTTC.

CDR3 amino acids: CAIWGGSYNSPLHF. Written as DNA, the CDR3 is TGTGCCATCTGGGGGGGCTCCTATAATTCACCCCTCCACTTT. The chain carries TRBV10-3 and TRBJ1-6, with D possibly matching TRBD1 (5 bases). This CDR3 region has 14 residues. V was clipped by 8 bases and J by 0 bases, with 8 bases between them. Per the germline V gene, CDR1 is ENHRY and CDR2 is SYGVKD.